This is a list of T cell receptor beta chains from one sample in a study of control samples from healthy donors and cancer patients. Produced via immunoSEQ multiplex PCR; TCRdb's table is partial and in-frame only. The repertoire includes about 90,000 clones, about nine tenths of them detected once, and about 4% sits in the top ten. The specimen was blood. These receptors all stem from a woman in her late teens or twenties in good health. The CDR3 runs from the conserved cysteine through the conserved F or W. Clone size is not always given. Where it is, it says once, few, many or a class for expanded clones.

abundance	j_gene	v_gene	CDR3aa
-	TRBJ1-2	TRBV6-1	CASSEDGTFYGYTF
-	TRBJ1-2	TRBV25-1	CASSEIEGSAHLHGYTF
-	TRBJ2-1	TRBV5-4	CASSLSQGRDEQFF
-	TRBJ1-4	TRBV6-1	CASSEEGAVQKLFF
-	TRBJ2-1	TRBV15	CATSRGGSTNNEQFF
-	TRBJ1-3	TRBV6-1	CASSESVLSSGNTIYF
-	TRBJ2-3	TRBV9	CASSPLPGLGRTDTQYF
-	TRBJ2-3	TRBV5-4	CASGAGGPTDTQYF
-	TRBJ2-5	TRBV12-5	CASGGQGAETQYF
-	TRBJ1-1	TRBV5-4	CASSETGLHTEAFF
-	TRBJ1-1	TRBV5-1	CASEQGRLGNTEAFF
-	TRBJ1-2	TRBV5-1	CASSLAANYGYTF
-	TRBJ2-2	TRBV2	CASRPFANTGELFF
-	TRBJ1-2	TRBV4-2	CASSQETQYPYGYTF
-	TRBJ2-1	TRBV9	CASSVPRRGQGGGEQFF
-	TRBJ2-3	TRBV6-1	CASSEALRAGADTQYF
-	TRBJ2-5	TRBV4-1	CASSQERQGLKETQYF
-	TRBJ2-1	TRBV5-4	CASSLYSSVRRGATNEQFF
-	TRBJ1-1	TRBV27	CASSLLFAGGEAFF
-	TRBJ2-3	TRBV2	CASSRRGSGTDTQYF
-	TRBJ2-4	TRBV12-5	CASGLDRGLGKNIQYF
-	TRBJ1-1	TRBV2	CASSEDRLGTAFF
-	TRBJ2-7	TRBV6-5	CASSYSAAGGIYEQYF
once	TRBJ2-7	TRBV6-6	CASSPRGGLLYEQYF
-	TRBJ2-7	TRBV5-4	CASSPRTQQAEQYF
-	TRBJ1-2	TRBV28	CASSNRDGNYGYTF
-	TRBJ2-2	TRBV11-3	CASSLSGGGTGELFF
-	TRBJ1-5	TRBV27	CASRITGGGQPQHF
-	TRBJ1-2	TRBV7-8	CASSPGPNYGYTF
-	TRBJ2-3	TRBV10-3	CATAQDRVADTQYF
-	TRBJ1-4	TRBV21-1	CASSLGPGFDEKLFF
-	TRBJ1-1	TRBV5-4	CASSPGQGRETEAFF
once	TRBJ2-3	TRBV4-1	CASSQGGGGADTQYF
-	TRBJ1-2	TRBV27	CASSPNQGKDGYTF
-	TRBJ2-7	TRBV27	CASSTTGWYDEQYF
-	TRBJ2-5	TRBV10-2	CASMTLRAGGPGETQYF
-	TRBJ1-2	TRBV5-6	CASSFLQGGYTF
-	TRBJ2-5	TRBV24-1	CATSDLRAGSQETQYF
few	TRBJ2-2	TRBV5-6	CASSLVAGGYTGELFF
-	TRBJ2-1	TRBV4-1	CASSQDIGINPNNEQFF
-	TRBJ2-3	TRBV2	CASSEGDRAADTQYF
-	TRBJ2-1	TRBV10-3	CAISEKTEYNEQFF
-	TRBJ1-2	TRBV5-1	CASSLEVRGRGPDGYTF
few	TRBJ1-1	TRBV2	CASSEGERVAFF
few	TRBJ1-4	TRBV4-2	CASSQDPGDLNEKLFF
-	TRBJ1-1	TRBV7-9	CASGVNTEAFF
-	TRBJ2-5	TRBV6-1	CASSEFTGGETQYF
-	TRBJ1-2	TRBV18	CASSPESVSGYTF